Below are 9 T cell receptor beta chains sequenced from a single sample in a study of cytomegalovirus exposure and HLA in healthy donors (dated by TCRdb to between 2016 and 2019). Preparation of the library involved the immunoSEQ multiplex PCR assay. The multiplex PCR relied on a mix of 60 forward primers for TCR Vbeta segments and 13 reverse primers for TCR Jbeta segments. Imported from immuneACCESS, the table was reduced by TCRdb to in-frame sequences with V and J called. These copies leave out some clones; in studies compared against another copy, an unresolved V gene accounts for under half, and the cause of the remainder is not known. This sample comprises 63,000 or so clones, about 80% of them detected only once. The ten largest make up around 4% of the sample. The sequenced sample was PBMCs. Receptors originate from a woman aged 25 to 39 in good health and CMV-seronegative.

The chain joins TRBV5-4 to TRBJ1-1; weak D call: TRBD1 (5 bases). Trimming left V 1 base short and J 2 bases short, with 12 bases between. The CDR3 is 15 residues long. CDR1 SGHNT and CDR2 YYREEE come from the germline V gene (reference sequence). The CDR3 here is CASSLLGPLNTEAFF. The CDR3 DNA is TGTGCCAGCAGCTTGCTGGGGCCCCTCAACACTGAAGCTTTCTTT.

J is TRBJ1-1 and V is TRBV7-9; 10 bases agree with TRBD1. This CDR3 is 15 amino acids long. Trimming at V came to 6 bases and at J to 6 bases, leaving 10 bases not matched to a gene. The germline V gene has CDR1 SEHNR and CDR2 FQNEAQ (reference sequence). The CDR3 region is CASSIRQGAIAEAFF. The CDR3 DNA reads TGTGCCAGCAGTATCCGACAGGGGGCGATCGCTGAAGCTTTCTTT. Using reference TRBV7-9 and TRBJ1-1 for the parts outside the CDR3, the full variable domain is DTGVSQNPRHKITKRGQNVTFRCDPISEHNRLYWYRQTLGQGPEFLTYFQNEAQLEKSRLLSDRFSAERPKGSFSTLEIQRTEQGDSAMYLCASSIRQGAIAEAFFGQGTRLTVV.

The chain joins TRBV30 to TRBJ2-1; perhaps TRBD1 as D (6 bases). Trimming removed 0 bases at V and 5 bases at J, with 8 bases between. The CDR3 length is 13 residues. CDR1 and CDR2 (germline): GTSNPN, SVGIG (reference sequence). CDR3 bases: TGTGCCTGGAGTGTAAAGGGGGACAATGAGCAGTTCTTC. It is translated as CAWSVKGDNEQFF.

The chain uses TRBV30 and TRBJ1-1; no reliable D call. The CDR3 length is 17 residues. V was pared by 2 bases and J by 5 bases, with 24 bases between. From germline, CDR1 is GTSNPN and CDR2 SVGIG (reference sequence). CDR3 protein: CAWSPRLIPKGGTEAFF. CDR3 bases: TGTGCCTGGAGTCCTAGACTCATACCTAAAGGAGGGACTGAAGCTTTCTTT.

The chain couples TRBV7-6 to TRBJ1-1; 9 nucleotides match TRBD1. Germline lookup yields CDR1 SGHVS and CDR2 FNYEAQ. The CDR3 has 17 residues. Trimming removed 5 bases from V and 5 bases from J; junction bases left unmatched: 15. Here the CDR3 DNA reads TGTGCCAGCAGCCCCGGTCAGGGGGACAGGGTGGTGACTGAAGCTTTCTTT. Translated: CASSPGQGDRVVTEAFF.

The CDR3 protein is CASSRGSPELAGELFF. DNA for the CDR3: TGCGCCAGCAGCCGCGGGTCTCCGGAACTAGCAGGGGAGCTGTTTTTT. This chain connects TRBV4-3 to TRBJ2-2; D is possibly TRBD2 (6 bases). This CDR3 comprises 16 residues. Germline V gives CDR1 LGHNA, CDR2 YSLEER. V was trimmed by 4 bases and J by 8 bases, leaving 20 bases between them.

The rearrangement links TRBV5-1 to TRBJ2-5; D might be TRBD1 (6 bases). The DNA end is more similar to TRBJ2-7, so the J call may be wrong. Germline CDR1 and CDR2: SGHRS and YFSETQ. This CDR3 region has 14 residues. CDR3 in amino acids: CASSYSQGPYEQYF. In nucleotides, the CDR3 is TGCGCCAGCAGCTATTCCCAGGGGCCCTACGAGCAGTACTTC.

The CDR3 region has the DNA TGTGCCAGCTCACCGCGGGAAAGGGATAATTCACCCCTCCACTTT. Protein: CASSPRERDNSPLHF. J is TRBJ1-6 and V is TRBV18; D is undetermined. V lost 3 bases and J 5 bases, leaving 11 bases between the germline ends. The CDR3 runs to 15 residues. Germline V gene data show CDR1 as KGHSH and CDR2 as LQKENI. Supplemented by reference TRBV18 and TRBJ1-6, the full variable domain reads NAGVMQNPRHLVRRRGQEARLRCSPMKGHSHVYWYRQLPEEGLKFMVYLQKENIIDESGMPKERFSAEFPKEGPSILRIQQVVRGDSAAYFCASSPRERDNSPLHFGNGTRLTVT.

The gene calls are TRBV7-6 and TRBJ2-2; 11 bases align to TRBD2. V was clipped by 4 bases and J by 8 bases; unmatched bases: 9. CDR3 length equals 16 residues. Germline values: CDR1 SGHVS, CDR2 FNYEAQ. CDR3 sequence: CASSSRLAGPGGELFF. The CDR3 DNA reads TGTGCCAGCAGCTCGAGACTAGCGGGGCCGGGGGGGGAGCTGTTTTTT.